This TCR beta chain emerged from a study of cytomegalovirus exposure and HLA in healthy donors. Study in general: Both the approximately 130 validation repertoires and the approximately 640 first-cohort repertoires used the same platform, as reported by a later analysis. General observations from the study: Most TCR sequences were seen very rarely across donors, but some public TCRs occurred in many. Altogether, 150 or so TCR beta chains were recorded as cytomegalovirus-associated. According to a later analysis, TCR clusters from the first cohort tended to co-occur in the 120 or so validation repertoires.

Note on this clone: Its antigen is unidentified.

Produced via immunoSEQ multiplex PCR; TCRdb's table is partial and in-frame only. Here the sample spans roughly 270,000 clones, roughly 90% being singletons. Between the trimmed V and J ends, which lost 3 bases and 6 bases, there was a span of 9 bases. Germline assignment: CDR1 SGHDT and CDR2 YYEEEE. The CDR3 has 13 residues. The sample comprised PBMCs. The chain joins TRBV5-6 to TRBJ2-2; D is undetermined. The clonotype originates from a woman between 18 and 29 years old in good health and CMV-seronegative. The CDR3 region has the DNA TGTGCCAGCAGCTACGGGTCCCCCGGGGAGCTGTTTTTT. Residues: CASSYGSPGELFF.